This T cell receptor beta chain was sequenced for a study of blood T cell repertoires in COVID-19. In the study overall: The study drew acute and convalescent COVID-19 samples from the United States, Italy and Spain. T cells, B-cell-depleted T cells, or PBMCs provided the cDNA or gDNA that served as material.

Trimming left V 4 bases short and J 2 bases short, with 17 bases between. The CDR3 loop spans 17 amino acids. The germline gives CDR1 SNHLY, CDR2 FYNNEI. The protocol was immunoSEQ multiplex PCR, while the TCRdb copy is restricted to in-frame clones and leaves out a portion. The sample records approximately 220,000 clones, around 82% being singletons. The sample taken for sequencing was peripheral blood. The genes are TRBV2 and TRBJ2-2, with D perhaps matching TRBD2 (6 bases). The source of this sequence is a woman between 45 and 60 years old with acute or convalescent COVID-19. The CDR3 bases are TGTGCCAGCAGTGGACGGGACTCCTCAATTAACACCGGGGAGCTGTTTTTT. Translated, it gives CASSGRDSSINTGELFF.